These T cell receptor beta chains were read from a single sample in a study of T cells in Graves' hyperthyroidism and ophthalmopathy. TCRdb analysed the multiplex PCR reads with MiXCR anew, one entry per CDR3 protein. The sample records about 59,000 distinct CDR3 sequences, approximately 53% being singletons. Sequenced material: blood. The source is a woman aged 55-70 years with Graves' ophthalmopathy. CDR3s include the opening cysteine and the closing phenylalanine or tryptophan. The order of the fields is J gene, V gene, D gene, clone size, CDR3 DNA, CDR3 protein. The D gene is left open where the match is weak. Size is stated for part of the rows, as once, few or many counts, or as a class when the clone is expanded.

j_gene: TRBJ2-2
v_gene: TRBV12-3/TRBV12-4
d_gene: -
abundance: many
CDR3nt: TGTGCCAGCAGGCAGGGTCCCGGGGAGCTGTTTTTT
CDR3aa: CASRQGPGELFF

j_gene: TRBJ2-2
v_gene: TRBV2
d_gene: -
abundance: -
CDR3nt: TGTGCCAGCAGTGAAACTTCTAACACCGGGGAGCTGTTTTTT
CDR3aa: CASSETSNTGELFF

j_gene: TRBJ1-3
v_gene: TRBV4-3
d_gene: -
abundance: -
CDR3nt: TGCGCCAGCAGCCCTGGGAGGCTGTGCTCTGGAAACACCATATATTTT
CDR3aa: CASSPGRLCSGNTIYF

j_gene: TRBJ2-7
v_gene: TRBV19
d_gene: TRBD2
abundance: -
CDR3nt: TGTGCCAGTAGTATTTCCGGGAGGAGCTCCTACGAGCAGTACTTC
CDR3aa: CASSISGRSSYEQYF

j_gene: TRBJ1-2
v_gene: TRBV7-9
d_gene: -
abundance: many
CDR3nt: TGTGCCAGCAGCTTACCCAGGGAAGAGACTAACTATGGCTACACCTTC
CDR3aa: CASSLPREETNYGYTF

j_gene: TRBJ1-2
v_gene: TRBV15
d_gene: TRBD1
abundance: -
CDR3nt: TGTGCCACCAGCAGTAGCCTAGCGGGACAGGGTTTGAGCTATGGCTACACCTTC
CDR3aa: CATSSSLAGQGLSYGYTF

j_gene: TRBJ1-1
v_gene: TRBV15
d_gene: -
abundance: -
CDR3nt: TGTGCCACCAGCCCCGGGACGTACACTGAAGCTTTCTTT
CDR3aa: CATSPGTYTEAFF

j_gene: TRBJ1-5
v_gene: TRBV29-1
d_gene: TRBD1
abundance: -
CDR3nt: TGCAGCGTGTCGGGACAGGGGACCAATCAGCCCCAGCATTTT
CDR3aa: CSVSGQGTNQPQHF

j_gene: TRBJ2-1
v_gene: TRBV28
d_gene: -
abundance: many
CDR3nt: TGTGCCAGCAGTTCTAGTGCTAGCCGCTGGCAGGGGCAGTTCTTC
CDR3aa: CASSSSASRWQGQFF

j_gene: TRBJ2-7
v_gene: TRBV9
d_gene: -
abundance: many
CDR3nt: TGTGCCAGCAGCGGAACAGGTCTATGG
CDR3aa: CASSGTGLW

j_gene: TRBJ2-5
v_gene: TRBV6-1
d_gene: -
abundance: -
CDR3nt: TGTGCCAGCGTGAAGGTGGATCCTAGCAATCAGCCCCAGTACTTC
CDR3aa: CASVKVDPSNQPQYF

j_gene: TRBJ1-6
v_gene: TRBV12-3/TRBV12-4
d_gene: TRBD1
abundance: -
CDR3nt: TGTGCCAGCACCGGGACAGCCTCACCCCTCCACTTT
CDR3aa: CASTGTASPLHF

j_gene: TRBJ2-4
v_gene: TRBV13
d_gene: TRBD2
abundance: many
CDR3nt: TGTGCCAGCAGCAAAGGGACTAGCGGGGGTTTTCAGTACTTC
CDR3aa: CASSKGTSGGFQYF

j_gene: TRBJ2-7
v_gene: TRBV7-2
d_gene: TRBD2
abundance: -
CDR3nt: TGTGCCAGCAGCTTAGACCCTAGCGGGAGTTACGAGCAGTACTTC
CDR3aa: CASSLDPSGSYEQYF

j_gene: TRBJ1-2
v_gene: TRBV29-1
d_gene: -
abundance: -
CDR3nt: TGCAGCGTTGTACCCCAGGGTTCGGACTACACCTTC
CDR3aa: CSVVPQGSDYTF

j_gene: TRBJ2-1
v_gene: TRBV24-1
d_gene: TRBD2
abundance: many
CDR3nt: TGTGCCACCAGTGATTCGAAGGCGGGGGGGGAAGGCTCCTACAATGAGCAGTTCTTC
CDR3aa: CATSDSKAGGEGSYNEQFF

j_gene: TRBJ1-1
v_gene: TRBV7-9
d_gene: TRBD1
abundance: -
CDR3nt: TGTGCCAGCAGCTCCCGACAGGGAGTCACTGAAGCTTTCTTT
CDR3aa: CASSSRQGVTEAFF

j_gene: TRBJ2-3
v_gene: TRBV11-2
d_gene: TRBD1
abundance: many
CDR3nt: TGTGCCAGCAGCCAACTATACAGGGGGCCGGGGGTTTTGAGCACAGATACGCAGTATTTT
CDR3aa: CASSQLYRGPGVLSTDTQYF

j_gene: TRBJ2-7
v_gene: TRBV7-2
d_gene: -
abundance: many
CDR3nt: TGTGCCAGCAGCTTCCAGGAGGGCCTCTACGAGCAGTACTTC
CDR3aa: CASSFQEGLYEQYF

j_gene: TRBJ2-3
v_gene: TRBV10-3
d_gene: TRBD2
abundance: -
CDR3nt: TGTGCCATCAGCGACACCACCGGGGGGGCCGTGGATACGCAGTATTTT
CDR3aa: CAISDTTGGAVDTQYF

j_gene: TRBJ2-5
v_gene: TRBV2
d_gene: -
abundance: -
CDR3nt: -
CDR3aa: CASSVVRRTGELFFGETQYF

j_gene: TRBJ2-5
v_gene: TRBV5-4
d_gene: TRBD1
abundance: many
CDR3nt: TGTGCCAGCAGCCCCTACCGACAGGGGGCGCGGGAGACCCAGTACTTC
CDR3aa: CASSPYRQGARETQYF

j_gene: TRBJ1-4
v_gene: TRBV30
d_gene: TRBD1
abundance: many
CDR3nt: TGTGCCTGGAGTGCCGGGACAGGGGATGAAAAACTGTTTTTT
CDR3aa: CAWSAGTGDEKLFF

j_gene: TRBJ1-4
v_gene: TRBV19
d_gene: TRBD1
abundance: once
CDR3nt: TGTGCCAGTACCGGGACAGACAATGAAAAACTGTTTTTT
CDR3aa: CASTGTDNEKLFF

j_gene: TRBJ1-2
v_gene: TRBV3-1
d_gene: -
abundance: many
CDR3nt: TGTGCCAGCGGTACGAGGGGACACGGCTACACCTTC
CDR3aa: CASGTRGHGYTF

j_gene: TRBJ2-1
v_gene: TRBV20-1
d_gene: TRBD1
abundance: -
CDR3nt: TGCAGTGCTGAGGGACAGGGAGGGACAGATACGCAGTTCTTC
CDR3aa: CSAEGQGGTDTQFF

j_gene: TRBJ1-6
v_gene: TRBV6-4
d_gene: TRBD1
abundance: -
CDR3nt: TGTGCCAGCAGTGTAACAGGGGATAATTCACCCCTCCACTTT
CDR3aa: CASSVTGDNSPLHF

j_gene: TRBJ1-5
v_gene: TRBV10-3
d_gene: -
abundance: -
CDR3nt: TGTGCCATCAGTGAGGCGGGTACCATAGCTTTCAATCAGCCCCAGCATTTT
CDR3aa: CAISEAGTIAFNQPQHF

j_gene: TRBJ2-5
v_gene: TRBV20-1
d_gene: -
abundance: -
CDR3nt: TGCGGTGCTAGAGATGAGCATTTTAGGGAGACCCAGTACTTC
CDR3aa: CGARDEHFRETQYF

j_gene: TRBJ2-1
v_gene: TRBV2
d_gene: -
abundance: -
CDR3nt: TGTGCCAGCACGGGGGATACGAACACTGAGCAGTTCTTC
CDR3aa: CASTGDTNTEQFF

j_gene: TRBJ1-5
v_gene: TRBV10-1
d_gene: -
abundance: -
CDR3nt: TGCGCCAGCACTTACAGGGTAGCCGATCAGCCCCAGCATTTT
CDR3aa: CASTYRVADQPQHF

j_gene: TRBJ2-7
v_gene: TRBV12-3/TRBV12-4
d_gene: TRBD2
abundance: -
CDR3nt: TGTGCCAGCAGTGATAGCGGGGGGGCCTACGAGCAGTACTTC
CDR3aa: CASSDSGGAYEQYF

j_gene: TRBJ2-5
v_gene: TRBV7-6
d_gene: TRBD1
abundance: many
CDR3nt: TGTGCCAGCAGCTTGGGGACAGGGGTCGAGACCCAGTACTTC
CDR3aa: CASSLGTGVETQYF

j_gene: TRBJ2-6
v_gene: TRBV7-9
d_gene: -
abundance: many
CDR3nt: TGTGCCAGCAGCTTGAACTCTGGGGCCGACGCCCTGACTTTC
CDR3aa: CASSLNSGADALTF

j_gene: TRBJ2-1
v_gene: TRBV5-5
d_gene: -
abundance: -
CDR3nt: TGTGCCAGCAGCTTGGATCCGGGCGCCTACAATGAGCAGTTCTTC
CDR3aa: CASSLDPGAYNEQFF

j_gene: TRBJ1-2
v_gene: TRBV20-1
d_gene: TRBD1
abundance: many
CDR3nt: TGCAGTGCTAGAGAAGGGGGCGGTCCCTATGGCTACACCTTC
CDR3aa: CSAREGGGPYGYTF

j_gene: TRBJ1-5
v_gene: TRBV6-1
d_gene: -
abundance: -
CDR3nt: TGTGCCAGCACCACCCGAGCGGGCTCTGAGCAGCCCCAGCATTTT
CDR3aa: CASTTRAGSEQPQHF

j_gene: TRBJ2-1
v_gene: TRBV10-1
d_gene: TRBD2
abundance: many
CDR3nt: TGCGCCAGCAGTGAGTCGATCCCGCTGGGACTAGCACCGAGCTCCTACAATGAGCAGTTCTTC
CDR3aa: CASSESIPLGLAPSSYNEQFF

j_gene: TRBJ2-7
v_gene: TRBV7-2
d_gene: TRBD1
abundance: -
CDR3nt: TGTGCCAGCCAGGGGGACAGGAATATCTACGAGCAGTACTTC
CDR3aa: CASQGDRNIYEQYF

j_gene: TRBJ1-2
v_gene: TRBV24-1
d_gene: TRBD1
abundance: -
CDR3nt: TGTGCCACCAGTGACCAGGGGGCCTATGGCTACACCTTC
CDR3aa: CATSDQGAYGYTF

j_gene: TRBJ1-4
v_gene: TRBV5-6
d_gene: -
abundance: -
CDR3nt: TGTGCCAGCAGCATAGGGTTCGGAAAACTGTTTTTT
CDR3aa: CASSIGFGKLFF

j_gene: TRBJ2-2
v_gene: TRBV7-3
d_gene: -
abundance: -
CDR3nt: TGTGCCAGCAGCCCGTGGCGCACCGGGGAGCTGTCTTTC
CDR3aa: CASSPWRTGELSF

j_gene: TRBJ2-4
v_gene: TRBV10-3
d_gene: TRBD1
abundance: -
CDR3nt: TGTGCCATCAGTGAGTCCTTGGGACAGGGGATCATTCAGTACTTC
CDR3aa: CAISESLGQGIIQYF

j_gene: TRBJ2-5
v_gene: TRBV11-2
d_gene: -
abundance: many
CDR3nt: TGTGCCAGCAGCACCACGGGACAAGGGTTGCGGGAGACCCAGTACTTC
CDR3aa: CASSTTGQGLRETQYF

j_gene: TRBJ2-2
v_gene: TRBV10-1
d_gene: TRBD2
abundance: -
CDR3nt: TGCGCCAGCAGTCAGGGACTAGCGGAGGACACCGGGGAGCTGTTTTTT
CDR3aa: CASSQGLAEDTGELFF